The rows below give T cell receptor beta chains drawn from one sample of a study of T cell responses to AZD1222 COVID-19 vaccine. Method: immunoSEQ multiplex PCR; TCRdb's copy keeps in-frame clones and lacks some. Seen here are over 50,000 clones, 84% observed once, and the top ten hold less than 9.5%. The sample was peripheral blood, taken on day 0 of AZD1222 vaccination. The receptors were gathered from an adult in good health. The CDR3 runs from the conserved cysteine through the conserved F or W. A D gene is named only where the DNA matches it firmly.

D	V	J	CDR3
.	TRBV27	TRBJ2-1	CASSFRGFNEQFF
TRBD1	TRBV10-3	TRBJ1-5	CAISPGQGFNQPQHF
.	TRBV19	TRBJ1-5	CASSPGGGYQPQHF
.	TRBV5-1	TRBJ2-1	CASSWGAGGQGLNEQFF
.	TRBV9	TRBJ2-2	CASSVVSQNTGELFF
.	TRBV14	TRBJ2-3	CASRRGLSSTDTQYF
.	TRBV12-3/TRBV12-4	TRBJ2-7	CASSLAGVYEQYF
.	TRBV7-8	TRBJ1-1	CASSLVPIRVGTEAFF
TRBD2	TRBV4-3	TRBJ2-1	CASGLGTSGENEQFF
.	TRBV11-2	TRBJ1-1	CASSLSPRTNTEAFF
.	TRBV6-5	TRBJ2-3	CASNAGRTYDTQYF
.	TRBV6-5	TRBJ1-6	CASGRDFSPLHF
.	TRBV5-1	TRBJ1-6	CASSPGPNEASPLHF
TRBD2	TRBV15	TRBJ2-1	CATSRDGLAGINEQFF
TRBD1	TRBV7-8	TRBJ2-7	CASSPWTGLNDEQYF
.	TRBV3-1/TRBV3-2	TRBJ1-2	CASSRLEGRGGYTF
.	TRBV5-1	TRBJ1-1	CASSFAEGAEAFF
.	TRBV13	TRBJ1-4	CASSIRQENEKLFF
TRBD1	TRBV24-1	TRBJ1-1	CATREGAWTEAFF
.	TRBV7-2	TRBJ2-3	CASSFGTAGDTQYF
.	TRBV11-2	TRBJ1-6	CASSLVGAGGNSPLHF
TRBD1	TRBV19	TRBJ2-7	CASSLTGDYEQYF
.	TRBV2	TRBJ1-1	CASRAPGGYTEAFF